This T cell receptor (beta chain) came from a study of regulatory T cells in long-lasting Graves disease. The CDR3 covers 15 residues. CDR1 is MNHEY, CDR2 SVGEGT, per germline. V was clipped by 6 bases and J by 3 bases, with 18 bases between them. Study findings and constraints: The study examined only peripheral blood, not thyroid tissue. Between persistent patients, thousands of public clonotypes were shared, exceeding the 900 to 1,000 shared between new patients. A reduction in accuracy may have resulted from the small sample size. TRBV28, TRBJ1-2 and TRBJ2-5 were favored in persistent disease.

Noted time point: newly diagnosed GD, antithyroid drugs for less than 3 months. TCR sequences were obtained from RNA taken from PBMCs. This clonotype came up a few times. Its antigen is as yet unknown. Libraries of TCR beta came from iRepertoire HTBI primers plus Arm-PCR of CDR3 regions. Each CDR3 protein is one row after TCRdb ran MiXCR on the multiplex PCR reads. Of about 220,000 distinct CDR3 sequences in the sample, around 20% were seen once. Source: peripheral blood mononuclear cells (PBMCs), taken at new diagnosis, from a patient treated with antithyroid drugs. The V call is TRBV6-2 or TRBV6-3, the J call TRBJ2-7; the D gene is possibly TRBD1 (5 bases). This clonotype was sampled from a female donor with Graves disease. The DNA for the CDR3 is TGTGCCAGCAGCCGACCCCAGGGCTCCCTCTACGAGCAGTACTTC. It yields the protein CASSRPQGSLYEQYF.